This entry lists 28 T cell receptor beta chains sequenced from one sample in a study of blood T cells in healthy people across ages. A second PCR, run for about 7 to 11 cycles, used a sample-barcoded 5' primer plus a J-beta primer mix. MiXCR, run by TCRdb on the 5' RACE reads, gives a single entry per CDR3 protein. The data show more than 450,000 distinct CDR3 sequences, over 25% seen once. Separately, the same data were catalogued under a study of T cells of mothers and their children.

Sequencing was carried out using blood. These receptors were collected from a boy younger than 10 in good health.

The rearrangement joins TRBV7-2 to TRBJ2-7; maybe TRBD1 (6 bases). The V end was cut by 3 bases, the J end by 2 bases, with 17 bases between. Germline assignment: CDR1 SGHTA and CDR2 FQGNSA. CDR3 length equals 16 residues. CDR3: CASSFGGTGHPYEQYF. In nucleotides, the CDR3 is TGTGCCAGCAGCTTTGGGGGAACAGGGCACCCCTACGAGCAGTACTTC.

This clonotype has only a few counts. The CDR3 coding sequence is TGCAGTGCTAGAATAACTAGCGGGTTCAATGAGCAGTTCTTC. Protein product: CSARITSGFNEQFF. The chain links TRBV20-1 to TRBJ2-1, with TRBD2 matching 9 bases. Per germline, CDR1 DFQATT and CDR2 SNEGSKA (reference sequence). After removal of 2 bases from V and 6 bases from J, the junction contained 5 bases not matched to a gene. This CDR3 region has 14 residues.

There are a few counts of this clonotype. The chain carries TRBV12-3 or TRBV12-4 and TRBJ2-1, with 9 bases identical to TRBD1. The V segment lost 3 bases and the J segment 4 bases; nucleotides outside the gene matches: 4. The CDR3 runs 15 residues. The CDR3 is CASSLGDREYNEQFF. The DNA of the CDR3 is TGTGCCAGCAGTTTGGGGGACAGGGAATACAATGAGCAGTTCTTC.

The table lists this clonotype with a few counts. The chain is built from TRBV21-1 and TRBJ2-7; the table's D call, TRBD2, was not checked against the DNA. TRBV21-1 is flagged as a pseudogene. The CDR3 contains 14 residues. This CDR3 reads CASSPSRTSGEQYF. DNA for the CDR3: TGTGCCAGCAGCCCCTCCAGGACTAGCGGGGAGCAGTACTTC.

This clonotype was picked up a small number of times. The V and J genes are TRBV5-1 and TRBJ1-1; 7 positions agree with TRBD1. The CDR3 totals 15 residues. V was clipped by 3 bases and J by 5 bases; unmatched bases: 10. Germline V gene data show CDR1 as SGHRS and CDR2 as YFSETQ. The CDR3, as DNA: TGCGCCAGCAGCTCAGGGGGGCGAGGGGGGACTGAAGCTTTCTTT. This gives the protein CASSSGGRGGTEAFF.

In this sample, this clonotype turned up once. V gene TRBV15 combines with J gene TRBJ2-5, with TRBD2 as a possible D gene (5 bases). CDR1 and CDR2 (germline): LNHNV, YYDKDF (reference sequence). Trimming took off 5 bases at V and 5 bases at J, with 15 bases between the two ends. This CDR3 has 14 amino acids. Here the CDR3 DNA reads TGTGCCACCAGCCGGACCAACGGGGTGGAGACCCAGTACTTC. It specifies CATSRTNGVETQYF.

The table lists this clonotype with a few counts. This rearrangement joins TRBV5-7 to TRBJ2-5; 10 nucleotides line up with TRBD1. TRBV5-7 falls under the ORF class, with uncertain function. This CDR3 comprises 12 residues. The V segment lost 3 bases and the J segment 11 bases; nucleotides outside the gene matches: 4. CDR3 DNA sequence: TGTGCCAGCAGCTGCGGACAGGGGGAACAGTACTTC. It codes for CASSCGQGEQYF.

The chain joins TRBV27 to TRBJ2-1; perhaps TRBD2 as D (5 bases). CDR1 and CDR2 from the germline V gene are MNHEY and SMNVEV (reference sequence). The CDR3 runs to 13 residues. The V end lost 4 bases, the J end lost 10 bases, and 14 bases lay between the germline ends. The CDR3, as DNA: TGTGCCAGCAGTTCCTCCCCACGGAGGGAGCAGTTCTTC. Translating gives CASSSSPRREQFF.

This clonotype has ten or more counts. V usage is TRBV7-2 and J usage is TRBJ2-3; D not resolved. The CDR3 runs 11 residues. V lost 3 bases, J lost 5 bases, and 3 bases lay in between. Germline V lookup: CDR1 SGHTA, CDR2 FQGNSA. CDR3 DNA sequence: TGTGCCAGCAGCTTTAGAGATACGCAGTATTTT. It translates to CASSFRDTQYF.

This chain uses TRBV6-2 or TRBV6-3 with TRBJ2-1; D gene unclear. CDR1 and CDR2 from the germline V gene are MNHEY and SVGEGT. With 8 bases removed from V and 2 bases from J, the gap between germline ends came to 10 bases. The CDR3 is 13 amino acids. The CDR3 DNA is TGTGCCAGCTCGAGACTGACCTACAATGAGCAGTTCTTC. Translation: CASSRLTYNEQFF.

The J gene is TRBJ2-1, the V gene TRBV6-5; 8 nucleotides agree with TRBD1. The CDR3 has 17 amino acids. Germline CDR1 reads MNHEY; CDR2 reads SVGAGI. The junction had 8 bases not matched to a gene; V was cut back by 2 bases and J by 2 bases. The chain's CDR3 is CASSYLPGRGPYNEQFF. CDR3 coding DNA: TGTGCCAGCAGTTACCTTCCCGGCAGGGGGCCCTACAATGAGCAGTTCTTC.

This clonotype was detected only a few times. The chain carries TRBV12-3 or TRBV12-4 and TRBJ2-5; 7 bases match TRBD2. Near its end, the DNA agrees better with TRBJ2-1, so the J call may be wrong. The CDR3 is made up of 13 amino acids. DNA of the CDR3: TGTGCCAGCAGTTCCTACGGGGGGAGTGAGCAGTTCTTC. Encoded protein: CASSSYGGSEQFF.

CDR3 amino acids: CASSAKPGGANYGYTF. The CDR3, as DNA: TGTGCCAGCAGTGCTAAGCCAGGGGGAGCTAACTATGGCTACACCTTC. V and J are TRBV2 and TRBJ1-2; 7 nucleotides align to TRBD1. With V trimmed by 4 bases and J by 0 bases, 8 bases remained unmatched. Germline assignment: CDR1 SNHLY and CDR2 FYNNEI. This CDR3 region has 16 residues.

Only a few counts were recorded for this clonotype. CDR3 sequence reads: CASSEWGSGSGYEQYF. The DNA for the CDR3 is TGTGCCAGCAGTGAATGGGGTAGCGGGAGTGGGTACGAGCAGTACTTC. V and J are TRBV25-1 and TRBJ2-7, with TRBD2 matching over 9 bases. The trim removed 1 base at V and 4 bases at J, leaving 8 bases unmatched. The CDR3 totals 16 residues. From germline, CDR1 is MGHDK and CDR2 SYGVNS.

This clonotype was found many times. CDR3 nucleotides: TGTGCCAGCAGTTCTCCGAGGGGTAGCGGGACGAGCTCCTACAATGAGCAGTTCTTC. Residues: CASSSPRGSGTSSYNEQFF. The chain has TRBV6-5 and TRBJ2-1, with 8 bases matching TRBD2. Germline CDR1 reads MNHEY; CDR2 reads SVGAGI. The V segment lost 4 bases and the J segment 0 bases; nucleotides outside the gene matches: 14. This CDR3 has 19 amino acids.

This clonotype was observed a handful of times. The chain couples TRBV5-1 to TRBJ1-2; D gene uncertain. The CDR3 contains 14 residues. The germline gives CDR1 SGHRS, CDR2 YFSETQ. Trimming shortened V by 4 bases and J by 2 bases, and 12 bases separated the two germline ends. Here the CDR3 reads CASSPGSTNYGYTF. The CDR3 bases are TGCGCCAGCAGCCCCGGGAGCACCAACTATGGCTACACCTTC.

DNA of the CDR3: TGTGCCAGCAGCGGGGACGGAGCTAACTATGGCTACACCTTC. It encodes CASSGDGANYGYTF. The chain combines TRBV6-6 with TRBJ1-2, with D perhaps TRBD1 (5 bases). V was clipped by 6 bases and J by 0 bases, with 11 bases between them. Germline V gives CDR1 MNHNY, CDR2 SVGAGI (reference sequence). The CDR3 is 14 residues long.

This chain joins TRBV12-5 and TRBJ2-6; D is unresolved. V was clipped by 1 base and J by 0 bases, with 10 bases between them. Germline-derived CDR1 and CDR2 are LGHNT and FRNRAP. The CDR3 is 17 residues long. The CDR3 bases are TGTGCTAGTGGTTTGGGCCCGAGTTACTCTGGGGCCAACGTCCTGACTTTC. This encodes CASGLGPSYSGANVLTF.

The chain carries TRBV20-1 and TRBJ1-1; D gene ambiguous. The CDR3 is 14 residues long. Germline V CDR1 and CDR2: DFQATT, SNEGSKA (reference sequence). Trimming removed 3 bases from V and 1 base from J, with 12 bases in between. In nucleotides, the CDR3 is TGCAGTGCTAGCGGCCCGGGAAAGAACACTGAAGCTTTCTTT. It yields the protein CSASGPGKNTEAFF.

The chain carries TRBV7-9 and TRBJ2-7, with a possible D match to TRBD2 (5 bases). The J call may be in error: the DNA end matches TRBJ2-1 better. CDR1 is SEHNR and CDR2 is FQNEAQ in the germline V gene (reference sequence). This CDR3 region has 13 residues. The CDR3 nucleotides are TGTGCCAGCAGCTTAGAGTCGGGGTATGAGCAGTTCTTC. It encodes CASSLESGYEQFF.

The chain employs TRBV10-3 and TRBJ2-3; 10 bases line up with TRBD2. Unmatched junction bases numbered 7, after V lost 4 bases and J lost 3 bases. This CDR3 is 16 amino acids long. Germline V gene data show CDR1 as ENHRY and CDR2 as SYGVKD. For the CDR3, the DNA is TGTGCCATCAGTGGTATTAGCGGGAGGTCGACAGATACGCAGTATTTT. It encodes CAISGISGRSTDTQYF.

This clonotype has just a few counts. This chain links TRBV12-3 or TRBV12-4 with TRBJ2-2; the D is unclear. This CDR3 is built from 16 residues. V lost 3 bases and J lost 1, with 12 bases in between. Written as DNA, the CDR3 is TGTGCCAGCAGTTTGGCCGTGGGCCAGAACACCGGGGAGCTGTTTTTT. Its protein is CASSLAVGQNTGELFF.

This clonotype has a handful of counts. The chain carries TRBV27 and TRBJ1-1; 12 bases map to TRBD1. The length of the CDR3 is 15 residues. Unmatched junction bases numbered 1, after V lost 2 bases and J lost 3 bases. CDR1 is MNHEY and CDR2 is SMNVEV in the germline V gene (reference sequence). The DNA for the CDR3 is TGTGCCAGCAGTTTAGGGACAGGGGGCTACACTGAAGCTTTCTTT. This encodes CASSLGTGGYTEAFF.

The chain has TRBV20-1 and TRBJ2-1; 7 bases match TRBD2. Germline V CDR1 and CDR2: DFQATT, SNEGSKA (reference sequence). After removal of 0 bases from V and 0 bases from J, the junction contained 8 bases not matched to a gene. This CDR3 has 17 amino acids. The CDR3 DNA sequence: TGCAGTGCTAGAGATCCTAAGCGGGACGGCTCCTACAATGAGCAGTTCTTC. Amino acid sequence: CSARDPKRDGSYNEQFF.

The sample holds a few counts of this clonotype. The CDR3: CASGAGTSGEQYF. The CDR3 nucleotides are TGTGCCAGCGGCGCCGGGACTAGCGGGGAACAGTACTTC. The chain has TRBV2 and TRBJ2-7; 13 bases agree with TRBD2. Unmatched junction bases numbered 8, after V lost 8 bases and J lost 10 bases. Germline assignment: CDR1 SNHLY and CDR2 FYNNEI. The CDR3 has 13 residues.

The rearrangement links TRBV12-3 or TRBV12-4 to TRBJ1-3; D gene unclear. The CDR3 contains 17 residues. V lost 7 bases to trimming and J lost 0 bases, with 19 bases between them. The CDR3 DNA reads TGTGCCAGCACTTTGGCTGATGGAGGACCCTCTGGAAACACCATATATTTT. As protein: CASTLADGGPSGNTIYF.

This clonotype was counted between two and nine times. The chain uses TRBV6-2 or TRBV6-3 and TRBJ1-1, with 11 nucleotides matching TRBD1. CDR1 is MNHEY, CDR2 SVGEGT, per germline. V lost 5 bases to trimming and J lost 3 bases; unmatched junction nucleotides: 11. The length of the CDR3 is 17 residues. Written as DNA, the CDR3 is TGTGCCAGCAGTGGCGCCGGGACAGGGGGTTTGTACACTGAAGCTTTCTTT. Its translation: CASSGAGTGGLYTEAFF.

This chain joins TRBV9 and TRBJ1-1; 8 nucleotides agree with TRBD1. The germline V gene has CDR1 SGDLS and CDR2 YYNGEE. J gave up 2 bases and V 3 bases, and 6 bases lay outside the gene matches. This CDR3 spans 15 amino acids. DNA for the CDR3: TGTGCCAGCAGCGGGGGACAGGCCTTTAACACTGAAGCTTTCTTT. Translation: CASSGGQAFNTEAFF.